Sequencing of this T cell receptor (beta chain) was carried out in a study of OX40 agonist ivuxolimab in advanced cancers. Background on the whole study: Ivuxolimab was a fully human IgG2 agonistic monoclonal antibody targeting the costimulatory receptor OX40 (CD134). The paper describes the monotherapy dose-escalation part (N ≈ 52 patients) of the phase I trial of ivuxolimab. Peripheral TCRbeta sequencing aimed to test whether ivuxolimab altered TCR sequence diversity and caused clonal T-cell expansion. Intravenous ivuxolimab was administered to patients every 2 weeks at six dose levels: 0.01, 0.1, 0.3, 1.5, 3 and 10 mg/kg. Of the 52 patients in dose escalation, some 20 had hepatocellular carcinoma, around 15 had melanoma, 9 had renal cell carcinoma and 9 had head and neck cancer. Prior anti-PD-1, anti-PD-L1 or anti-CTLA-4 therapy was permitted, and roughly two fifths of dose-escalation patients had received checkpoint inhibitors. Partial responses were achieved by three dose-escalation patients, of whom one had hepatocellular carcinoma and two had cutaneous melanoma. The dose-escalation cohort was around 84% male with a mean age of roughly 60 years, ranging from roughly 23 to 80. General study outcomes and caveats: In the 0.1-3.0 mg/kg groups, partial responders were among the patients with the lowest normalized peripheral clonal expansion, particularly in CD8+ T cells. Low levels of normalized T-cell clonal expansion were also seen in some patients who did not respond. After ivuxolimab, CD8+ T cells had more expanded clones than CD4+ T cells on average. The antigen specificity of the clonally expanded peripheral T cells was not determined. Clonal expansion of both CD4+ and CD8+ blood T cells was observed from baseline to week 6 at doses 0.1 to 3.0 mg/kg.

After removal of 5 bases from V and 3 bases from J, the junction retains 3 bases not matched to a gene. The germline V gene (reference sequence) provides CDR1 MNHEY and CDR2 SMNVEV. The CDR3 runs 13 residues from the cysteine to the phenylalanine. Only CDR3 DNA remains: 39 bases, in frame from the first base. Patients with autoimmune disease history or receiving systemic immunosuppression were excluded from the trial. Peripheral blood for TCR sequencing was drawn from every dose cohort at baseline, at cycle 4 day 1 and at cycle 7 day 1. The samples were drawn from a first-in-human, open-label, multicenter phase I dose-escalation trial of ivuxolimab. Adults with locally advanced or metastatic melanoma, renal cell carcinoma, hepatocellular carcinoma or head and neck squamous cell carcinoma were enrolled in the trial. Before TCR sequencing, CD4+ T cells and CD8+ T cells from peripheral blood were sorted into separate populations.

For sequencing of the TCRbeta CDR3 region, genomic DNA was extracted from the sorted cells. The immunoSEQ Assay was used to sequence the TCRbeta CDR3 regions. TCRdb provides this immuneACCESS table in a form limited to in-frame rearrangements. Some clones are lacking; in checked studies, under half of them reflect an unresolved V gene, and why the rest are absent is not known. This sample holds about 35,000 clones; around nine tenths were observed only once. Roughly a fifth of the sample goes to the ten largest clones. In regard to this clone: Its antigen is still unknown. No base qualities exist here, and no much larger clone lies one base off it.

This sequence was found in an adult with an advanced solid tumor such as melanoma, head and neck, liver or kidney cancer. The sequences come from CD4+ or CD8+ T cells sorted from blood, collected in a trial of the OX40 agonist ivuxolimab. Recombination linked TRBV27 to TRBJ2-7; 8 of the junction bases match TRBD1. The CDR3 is CASSRQGNYEQYF. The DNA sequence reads TGTGCCAGCAGTCGACAGGGGAACTACGAGCAGTACTTC.